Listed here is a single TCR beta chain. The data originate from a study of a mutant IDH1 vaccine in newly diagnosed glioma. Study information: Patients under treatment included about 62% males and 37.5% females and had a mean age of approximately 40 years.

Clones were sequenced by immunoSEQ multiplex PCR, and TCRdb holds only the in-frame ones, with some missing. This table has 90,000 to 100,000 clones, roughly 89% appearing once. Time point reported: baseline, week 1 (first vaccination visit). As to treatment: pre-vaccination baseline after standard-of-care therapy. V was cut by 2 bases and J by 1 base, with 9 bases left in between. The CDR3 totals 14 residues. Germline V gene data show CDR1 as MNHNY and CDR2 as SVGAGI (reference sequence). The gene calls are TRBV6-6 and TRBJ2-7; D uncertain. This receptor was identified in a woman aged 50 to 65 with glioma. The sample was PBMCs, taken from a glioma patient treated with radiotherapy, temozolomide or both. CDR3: CASSYTTASYEQYF. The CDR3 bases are TGTGCCAGCAGTTACACGACGGCTTCCTACGAGCAGTACTTC.